This TCR beta chain emerged from a study of blood T cell repertoires in COVID-19. After removal of 5 bases from V and 1 base from J, the junction contained 10 bases not matched to a gene. There are 16 residues in the CDR3. Germline lookup yields CDR1 LNHDA and CDR2 SQIVND (reference sequence). The method was immunoSEQ multiplex PCR; TCRdb's version includes in-frame clones alone and lacks a portion of them. The table lists 110,000 to 150,000 clones, under 80% of them singletons, with less than 4.5% in the top ten. Sequenced sample: peripheral blood. This TCR derives from a man in his 60s with acute or convalescent COVID-19. The chain employs TRBV19 and TRBJ2-7; 8 nucleotides line up with TRBD1. The CDR3 spells CASSPGAGTGSYEQYF. The CDR3, as DNA: TGTGCCAGTAGTCCAGGAGCCGGGACAGGTTCCTACGAGCAGTACTTC. The whole variable domain, filled in from reference TRBV19 and TRBJ2-7, reads DGGITQSPKYLFRKEGQNVTLSCEQNLNHDAMYWYRQDPGQGLRLIYYSQIVNDFQKGDIAEGYSVSREKKESFPLTVTSAQKNPTAFYLCASSPGAGTGSYEQYFGPGTRLTVT.